Presented here are 3 T cell receptor beta chains from one specimen sequenced in a study of CD8+CD57+ T cells in acquired aplastic anemia. Using genomic DNA as the template, TCR beta VDJ and CDR3 profiling was carried out. TCRdb re-called the reads with MiXCR, one entry per CDR3 protein. The table lists roughly 80,000 distinct CDR3 sequences, roughly 72% of them singletons. By flow cytometry, patients selected for sequencing had shown an expansion of CD8+CD57+ cells. The sample taken for sequencing was sorted CD4+, CD8+, or CD8+CD57+ T cells (not recorded which) from PBMCs. These receptors came from a human donor with aplastic anemia.

The chain employs TRBV7-8 and TRBJ1-6; 7 bases map to TRBD1. The V and J ends lost 7 bases and 10 bases, in that order; junction bases with no gene match: 7. Germline-derived CDR1 and CDR2 are SGHVS and FQNEAQ. This CDR3 comprises 13 residues. The CDR3 protein is CASIDRVGSPLHF. CDR3 bases: TGTGCCAGCATCGACAGGGTCGGGTCACCCCTCCACTTT.

V is TRBV24-1 and J is TRBJ2-5, with D uncertain. Germline CDR1 and CDR2: KGHDR and SFDVKD. V lost 0 bases to trimming and J lost 5 bases, with 15 bases between them. The CDR3 is 16 amino acids. CDR3 loop: CATSDLKTAPEETQYF. CDR3 sequence (DNA): TGTGCCACCAGTGATTTGAAAACGGCCCCTGAGGAGACCCAGTACTTC.

The V gene is TRBV2, the J gene TRBJ1-2; the D is unclear. The germline V gene has CDR1 SNHLY and CDR2 FYNNEI. This CDR3 is 13 amino acids long. Trimming took off 8 bases at V and 0 bases at J, with 10 bases between the two ends. In DNA, the CDR3 is TGTGCCAGCCCGACAAGTCCTAACTATGGCTACACCTTC. Translating it yields CASPTSPNYGYTF.